What follows is one T cell receptor (beta chain) and its context. The CDR3 has 14 residues. CDR1 is MRHNA and CDR2 is SNTAGT in the germline V gene. The V and J ends lost 5 bases and 6 bases respectively, with 16 bases between them. These data originate in a study of T cells in narcolepsy. Study as a whole: Enrolled donors included narcolepsy type 1 or type 2 patients and healthy controls.

Data came from immunoSEQ multiplex PCR; TCRdb stores just in-frame clones and leaves some out. This table holds 18,000 or so clones, about nine tenths found once. The J gene is TRBJ1-1, the V gene TRBV6-4; D is uncertain. Sequenced sample: memory (CD45RA-) CD4+ T cells from blood. This receptor was obtained from a human donor in good health. The CDR3, as DNA: TGTGCCAGCAGTCCGATGGAGGGCAGCCCTGAAGCTTTCTTT. It encodes CASSPMEGSPEAFF.